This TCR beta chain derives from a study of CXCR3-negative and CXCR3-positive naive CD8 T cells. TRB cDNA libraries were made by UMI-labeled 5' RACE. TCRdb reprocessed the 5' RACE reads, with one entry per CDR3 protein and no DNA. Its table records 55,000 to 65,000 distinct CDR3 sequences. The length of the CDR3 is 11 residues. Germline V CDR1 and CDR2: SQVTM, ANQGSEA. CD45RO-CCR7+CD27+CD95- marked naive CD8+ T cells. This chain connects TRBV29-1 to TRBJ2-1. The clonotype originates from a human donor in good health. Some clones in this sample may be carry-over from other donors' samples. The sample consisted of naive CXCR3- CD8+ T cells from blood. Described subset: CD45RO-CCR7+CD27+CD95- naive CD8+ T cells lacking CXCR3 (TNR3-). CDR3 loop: CSVGPFNEQFF.